This T cell receptor beta chain appears in the sequencing data of a study of T-cell memory formation after mild COVID-19 (dated by TCRdb to the early 2020s). Some background on the complete study: TCR sequence clusters from the two donors were largely donor specific. Longitudinal TCRalpha and TCRbeta repertoire sequencing tracked T-cell clones expanding and contracting after mild COVID-19 in two donors. The cohort was made up of two young adult volunteers, one female and one male, who were previously healthy.

Ficoll-Paque density gradient centrifugation was used to isolate PBMCs. Study-wide conclusions, independent of this receptor: Contracting CD4+ clones turned up mainly in the CM and EM memory subsets, whereas EMRA was where CD8+ clones were enriched. The study included only a couple of mild cases, and larger cohorts that include severe cases with pre-infection samples were judged to be necessary. Clones that contracted from day 15 to 85 showed balanced CD4/CD8 phenotypes, whereas a second wave of clones that expanded from day 15 to 37 leaned towards CD4+. The second-wave clones that peaked on day 37 were not confirmed to be SARS-CoV-2 specific. The detection of some responding clones in pre-infection memory suggests that pre-existing cross-reactive memory T cells joined the SARS-CoV-2 response.

Including the terminal cysteine and phenylalanine, the CDR3 comprises 16 residues. Only the CDR3 DNA is retained, 48 bases long and in frame from the first base. V loses 6 bases of germline sequence and J loses 0 bases, and the interval between the two ends is 18 bases. Looking up the germline V gene yields CDR1 KGHSH and CDR2 LQKENI. Sequencing relied on an Illumina NovaSeq 6000. cDNA libraries for TCRalpha and TCRbeta were prepared by 5'RACE using constant-segment primers, with sample barcodes and unique molecular identifiers added. Trizol reagent was used to extract RNA from every sample. Libraries were amplified in two PCR steps, with a second sample barcode and Illumina TruSeq adapters added in the second step. Sequencing of libraries was performed on an Illumina NovaSeq with 2 x 150 bp paired-end reads. Turning to the authors' computational methods: The reads were demultiplexed and collapsed into UMI-guided consensus sequences using migec v1.2.7. Using mixcr v2.1.11, UMI consensuses were aligned to TRA and TRB V and J templates and then assembled into clonotypes. A clonotype was counted as expanded or contracted only when both edgeR and NoisET called the clonotype significant, with the noise models trained on biological replicates. edgeR calls used a false discovery rate-adjusted p below 0.01 and a log2 fold-change threshold of 1. As an exploratory analysis of dynamics, PCA with hierarchical clustering was applied to max-normalized trajectories of the 1000 most abundant clonotypes. The CD4 or CD8 phenotype of responding clones was assigned using the separately sequenced CD4+ and CD8+ repertoires. Using fastp trimming at Q25 and MiXCR clonotype assembly, TCRdb reanalyzed the public sequencing data and kept in-frame beta chains. Each CDR3 protein appears once, grouped with its most common genes and DNA. TCRdb, rather than the study authors, made the V and J calls. The sample table records 450,000 to 650,000 distinct CDR3 sequences; more than 15% of these occur just once. The top ten hold around 12% of the sample.

The count of this clonotype is one. It has no known antigen specificity. Nothing much larger sits one base from this clone, and base qualities are not available. One read yields weak evidence. This TCR was recovered from an adult woman who had mild COVID-19 (a few samples of this study predate the infection). The sample titles of this study are shuffled in the database, so cell type and time point are left out; the donor was told from shared clones. Here the chain combines TRBV18 and TRBJ2-7, with an unclear D gene assignment. Material: PBMCs or a T cell subset sorted from them (not recorded which). For the CDR3, the sequence is CASSLNGEYFSYEQYF. Here is the DNA: TGTGCCAGCTCCCTGAACGGAGAGTATTTCTCCTACGAGCAGTACTTC.